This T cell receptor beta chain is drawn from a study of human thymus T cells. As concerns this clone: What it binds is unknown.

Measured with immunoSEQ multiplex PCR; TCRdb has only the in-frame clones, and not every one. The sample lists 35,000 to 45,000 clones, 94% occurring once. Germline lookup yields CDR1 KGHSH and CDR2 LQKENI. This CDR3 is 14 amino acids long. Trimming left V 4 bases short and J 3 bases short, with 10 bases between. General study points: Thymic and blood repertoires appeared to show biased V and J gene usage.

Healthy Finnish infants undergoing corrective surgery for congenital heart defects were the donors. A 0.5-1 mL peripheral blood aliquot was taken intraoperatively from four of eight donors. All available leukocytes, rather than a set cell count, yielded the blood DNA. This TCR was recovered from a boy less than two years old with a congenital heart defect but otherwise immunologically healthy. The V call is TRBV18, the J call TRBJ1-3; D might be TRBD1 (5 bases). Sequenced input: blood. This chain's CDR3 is CASSHDSYGNTIYF. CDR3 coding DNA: TGTGCCAGCTCACACGACAGCTATGGAAACACCATATATTTT.